This T cell receptor (beta chain) was recorded in a study of tissue T cells after allogeneic stem cell transplantation. Study observations and caveats: Within patients, tissue anatomy strongly shaped TCR repertoire composition.

CDR3 length: 13 amino acids. Germline V gene data show CDR1 as KGHPV and CDR2 as FQNQEV (reference sequence). The germline V and J ends were trimmed by 0 bases and 3 bases, with 2 bases remaining between them. The time point is: mouse harvest day 14 after allogeneic transplant. Mouse grafts combined 10^7 T-cell-depleted bone marrow cells with 10^6 splenic CD5+ T cells. B6 (H2b) cells into BALB/c (H2d) mice; tissues taken at day 7 or 14. The data were produced by immunoSEQ multiplex PCR, yet TCRdb's version contains in-frame clones alone and is incomplete. Here the sample spans thousands of clones, 30% to 40% being singletons. Details on this clone: Antigen unknown. These gene names are mouse names. Coverage ceases 1 residue before the CDR3 finishes, and the germline J gene fills in the end.

The specimen was skin. The chain carries TRBV26 and TRBJ2-2; D gene unclear. The sequence was obtained from a female BALB/c mouse given C57BL/6 T cells with graft-versus-host disease after an allogeneic hematopoietic cell transplant. The CDR3 sequence is CASSLSDTGQLYF. Incomplete CDR3 DNA: TGTGCCAGCAGTCTGTCAGACACCGGGCAGCTCTAC.